A selection of T cell receptor beta chains follows, all from one sample in a study of blood T cell repertoires in COVID-19. Profiling relied on immunoSEQ multiplex PCR, and the TCRdb table lists in-frame clones only, not all of them. This sample has some 200,000 clones; 70% to 90% occur once, and the top ten carry 10%. Material: peripheral blood. All receptors come from a woman aged 80 or over with acute or convalescent COVID-19. CDR3s leave out the opening cysteine and the closing phenylalanine or tryptophan. Fields, in order: V gene, J gene, CDR3 protein.

V gene: TRBV7-9
J gene: TRBJ1-6
CDR3 protein: ASSLGQGTNNSPLH

V gene: TRBV19
J gene: TRBJ2-7
CDR3 protein: ASSTSPVSYEQY

V gene: TRBV19
J gene: TRBJ1-1
CDR3 protein: ASSVTGTGTEAF

V gene: TRBV10-2
J gene: TRBJ1-2
CDR3 protein: ASSVGRGNYGYT

V gene: TRBV5-6
J gene: TRBJ2-3
CDR3 protein: ASSLLAGGPDTQY

V gene: TRBV11-2
J gene: TRBJ2-1
CDR3 protein: ASSQRPGAIDNEQF

V gene: TRBV19
J gene: TRBJ1-1
CDR3 protein: ASSVRTGGPGGTEAF

V gene: TRBV9
J gene: TRBJ1-2
CDR3 protein: ASSVAGNYGYT

V gene: TRBV30
J gene: TRBJ2-5
CDR3 protein: AWSELAGGEQY

V gene: TRBV5-1
J gene: TRBJ1-1
CDR3 protein: ASSLGDRAAEAF

V gene: TRBV11-2
J gene: TRBJ1-4
CDR3 protein: ASSLDGTTNEKLF

V gene: TRBV5-1
J gene: TRBJ2-1
CDR3 protein: ARQLAGGYNEQF

V gene: TRBV27
J gene: TRBJ1-6
CDR3 protein: ASSIVMSSYNSPLH

V gene: TRBV3-1/TRBV3-2
J gene: TRBJ2-1
CDR3 protein: ASSQPQGQGATEQF

V gene: TRBV18
J gene: TRBJ2-3
CDR3 protein: ASSPQGSADTQY

V gene: TRBV29-1
J gene: TRBJ1-4
CDR3 protein: SVRDRANEKLF

V gene: TRBV14
J gene: TRBJ2-3
CDR3 protein: ASSQSAGVDTQY

V gene: TRBV5-4
J gene: TRBJ2-7
CDR3 protein: ASSLDRGPYEQY

V gene: TRBV19
J gene: TRBJ2-7
CDR3 protein: ASSIGGGTYEQY

V gene: TRBV30
J gene: TRBJ1-5
CDR3 protein: AWSDGTGGQPQH

V gene: TRBV5-5
J gene: TRBJ1-1
CDR3 protein: ASSRQGSNTEAF

V gene: TRBV30
J gene: TRBJ1-1
CDR3 protein: AWRGPGITEAF

V gene: TRBV5-6
J gene: TRBJ1-2
CDR3 protein: ASNPDRGNYGYT

V gene: TRBV7-3
J gene: TRBJ2-5
CDR3 protein: ASSLEGGQETQY

V gene: TRBV29-1
J gene: TRBJ2-5
CDR3 protein: SVGQGSQETQY

V gene: TRBV11-3
J gene: TRBJ1-2
CDR3 protein: ASSADRFYGYT

V gene: TRBV6-2/TRBV6-3
J gene: TRBJ2-3
CDR3 protein: ASSYARKRGETHTQY

V gene: TRBV30
J gene: TRBJ1-2
CDR3 protein: AWSRSPNYGYT